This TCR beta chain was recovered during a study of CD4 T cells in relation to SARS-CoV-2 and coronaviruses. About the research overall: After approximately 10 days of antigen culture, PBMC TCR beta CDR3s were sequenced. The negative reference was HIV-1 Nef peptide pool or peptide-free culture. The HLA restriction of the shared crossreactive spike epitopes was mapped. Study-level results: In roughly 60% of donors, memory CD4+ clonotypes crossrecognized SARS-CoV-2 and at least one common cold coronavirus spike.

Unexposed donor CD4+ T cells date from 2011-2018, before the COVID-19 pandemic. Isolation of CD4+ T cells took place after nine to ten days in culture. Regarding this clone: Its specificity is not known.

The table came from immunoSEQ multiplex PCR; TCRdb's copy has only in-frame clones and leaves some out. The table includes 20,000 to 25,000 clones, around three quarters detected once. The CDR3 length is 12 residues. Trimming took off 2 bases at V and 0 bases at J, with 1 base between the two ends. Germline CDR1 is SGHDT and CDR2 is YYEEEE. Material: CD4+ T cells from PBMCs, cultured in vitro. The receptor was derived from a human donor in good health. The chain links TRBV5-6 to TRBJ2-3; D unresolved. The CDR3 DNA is TGTGCCAGCAGCTTAAGCACAGATACGCAGTATTTT. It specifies CASSLSTDTQYF.